Sequencing of this TCR beta chain was carried out in a study of cytomegalovirus exposure and HLA in healthy donors. Those who donated were healthy bone marrow donors. PCR involved 60 Vbeta and 13 Jbeta primers. TCRdb keeps only in-frame clones here, not all; method: immunoSEQ multiplex PCR. The sample lists approximately 110,000 clones, about 74% seen once, with approximately 4.4% in the top ten. Points on this clone: Its antigen is unidentified.

Germline V CDR1 and CDR2: SGDLS, YYNGEE. The CDR3 runs 16 residues. The V gene end was trimmed by 0 bases and the J gene end by 2 bases; junction bases not matched to a gene: 6. General study points: Analyses of presence and absence presupposed an approximately uniform sequencing depth across donors. The study carried out a later analysis of TCR beta sequences. It associated approximately 17,000 of them with specific HLA alleles at a false discovery rate of 0.05. Across donors, most TCRs were seen rarely, yet some public ones were widespread.

The chain carries TRBV9 and TRBJ2-3; 7 nucleotides agree with TRBD2. The clonotype originates from a man aged 25-40 years in good health and CMV-seropositive. The material sequenced was PBMCs. The CDR3 sequence is CASSVDRAGPTDTQYF. The CDR3 region has the DNA TGTGCCAGCAGCGTAGACCGAGCGGGGCCCACAGATACGCAGTATTTT.